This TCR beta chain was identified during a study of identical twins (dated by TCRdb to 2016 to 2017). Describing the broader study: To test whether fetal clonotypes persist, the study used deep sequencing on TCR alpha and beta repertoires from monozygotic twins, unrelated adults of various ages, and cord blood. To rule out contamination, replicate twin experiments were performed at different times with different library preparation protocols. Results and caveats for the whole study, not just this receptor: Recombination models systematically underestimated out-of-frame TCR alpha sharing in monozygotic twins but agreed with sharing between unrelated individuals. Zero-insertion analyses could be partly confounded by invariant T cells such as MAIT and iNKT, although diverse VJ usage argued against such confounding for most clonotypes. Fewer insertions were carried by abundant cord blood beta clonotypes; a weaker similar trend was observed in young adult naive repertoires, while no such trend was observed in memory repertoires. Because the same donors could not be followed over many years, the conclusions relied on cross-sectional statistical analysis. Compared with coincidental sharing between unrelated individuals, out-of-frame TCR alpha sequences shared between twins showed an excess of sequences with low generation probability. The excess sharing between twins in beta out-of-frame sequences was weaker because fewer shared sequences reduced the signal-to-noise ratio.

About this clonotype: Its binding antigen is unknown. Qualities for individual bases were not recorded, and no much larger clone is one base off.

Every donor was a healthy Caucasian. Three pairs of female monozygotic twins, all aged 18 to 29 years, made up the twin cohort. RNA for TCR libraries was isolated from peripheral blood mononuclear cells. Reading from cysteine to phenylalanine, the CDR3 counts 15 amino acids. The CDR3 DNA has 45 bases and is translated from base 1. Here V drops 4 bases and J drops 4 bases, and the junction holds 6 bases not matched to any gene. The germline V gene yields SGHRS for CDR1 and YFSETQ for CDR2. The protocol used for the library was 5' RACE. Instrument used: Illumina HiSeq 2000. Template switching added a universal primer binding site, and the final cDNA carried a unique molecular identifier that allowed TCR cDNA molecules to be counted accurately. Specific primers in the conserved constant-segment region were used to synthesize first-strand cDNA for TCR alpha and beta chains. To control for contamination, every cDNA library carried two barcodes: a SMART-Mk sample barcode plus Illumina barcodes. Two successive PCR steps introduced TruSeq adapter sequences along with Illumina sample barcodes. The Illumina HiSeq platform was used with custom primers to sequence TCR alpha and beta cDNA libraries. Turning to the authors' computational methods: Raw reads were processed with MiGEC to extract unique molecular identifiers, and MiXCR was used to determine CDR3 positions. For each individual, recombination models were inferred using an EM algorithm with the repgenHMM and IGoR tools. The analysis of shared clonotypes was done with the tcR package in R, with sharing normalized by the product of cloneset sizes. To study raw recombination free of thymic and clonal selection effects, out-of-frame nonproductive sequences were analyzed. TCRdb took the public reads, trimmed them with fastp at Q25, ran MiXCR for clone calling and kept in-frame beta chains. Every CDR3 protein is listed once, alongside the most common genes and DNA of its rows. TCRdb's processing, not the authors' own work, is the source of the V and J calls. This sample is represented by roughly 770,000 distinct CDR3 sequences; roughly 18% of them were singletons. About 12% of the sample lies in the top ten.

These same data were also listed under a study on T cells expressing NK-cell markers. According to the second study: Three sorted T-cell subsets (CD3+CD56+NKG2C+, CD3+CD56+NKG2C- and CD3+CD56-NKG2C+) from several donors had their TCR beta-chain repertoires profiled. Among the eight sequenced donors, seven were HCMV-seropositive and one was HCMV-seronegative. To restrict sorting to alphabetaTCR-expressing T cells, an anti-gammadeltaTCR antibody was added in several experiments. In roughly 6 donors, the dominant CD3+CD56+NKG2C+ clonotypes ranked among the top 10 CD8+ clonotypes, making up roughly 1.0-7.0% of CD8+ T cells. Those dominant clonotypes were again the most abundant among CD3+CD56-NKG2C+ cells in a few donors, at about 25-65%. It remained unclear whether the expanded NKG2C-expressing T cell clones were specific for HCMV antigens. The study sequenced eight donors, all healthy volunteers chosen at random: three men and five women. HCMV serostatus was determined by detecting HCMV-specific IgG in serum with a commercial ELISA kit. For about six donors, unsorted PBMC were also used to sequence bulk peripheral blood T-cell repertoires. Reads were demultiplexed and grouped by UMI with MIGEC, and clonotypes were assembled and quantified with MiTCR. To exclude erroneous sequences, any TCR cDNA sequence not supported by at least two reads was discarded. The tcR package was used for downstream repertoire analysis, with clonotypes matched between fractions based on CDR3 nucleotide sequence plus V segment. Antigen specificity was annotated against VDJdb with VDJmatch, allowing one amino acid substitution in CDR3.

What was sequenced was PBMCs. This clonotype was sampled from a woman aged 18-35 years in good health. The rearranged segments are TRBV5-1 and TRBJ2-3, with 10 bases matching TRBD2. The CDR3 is CASSHLAGVADTQYF. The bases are TGCGCCAGCAGCCACCTAGCGGGAGTGGCAGATACGCAGTATTTT.